Listed here is a single T cell receptor beta chain. While infection was still active, Seattle patients were enrolled and then followed longitudinally. These data are taken from a study of blood T cell repertoires in COVID-19. Study at large: Specimens from acute and convalescent COVID-19 originated in the United States, Italy and Spain.

Germline V gene data show CDR1 as LGHNA and CDR2 as YNFKEQ. CDR3 length: 16 amino acids. With 2 bases clipped from V and 2 bases from J, the junction kept 6 bases outside the gene matches. Data came from immunoSEQ multiplex PCR; TCRdb stores just in-frame clones and leaves some out. The sample records about 240,000 clones, 75% to 85% being singletons. Sequences were obtained from peripheral blood. The receptor was isolated from a woman aged 80 or over with COVID-19, enrolled during active disease. The J gene is TRBJ2-3, the V gene TRBV4-2; TRBD2 agrees at 8 bases. The CDR3 sequence: CASSQLGLGSTDTQYF. For the CDR3, the DNA is TGTGCCAGCAGCCAATTGGGACTAGGATCCACAGATACGCAGTATTTT.